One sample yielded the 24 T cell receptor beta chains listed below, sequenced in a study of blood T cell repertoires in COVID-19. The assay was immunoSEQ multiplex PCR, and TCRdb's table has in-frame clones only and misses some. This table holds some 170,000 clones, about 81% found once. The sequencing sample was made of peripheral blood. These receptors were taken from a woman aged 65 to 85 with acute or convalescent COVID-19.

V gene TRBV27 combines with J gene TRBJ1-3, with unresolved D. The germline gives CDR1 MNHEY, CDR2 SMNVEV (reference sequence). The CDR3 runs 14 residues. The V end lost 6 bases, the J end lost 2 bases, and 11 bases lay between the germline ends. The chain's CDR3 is CASRGVGAGNTIYF. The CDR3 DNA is TGTGCCAGCAGAGGAGTAGGCGCTGGAAACACCATATATTTT.

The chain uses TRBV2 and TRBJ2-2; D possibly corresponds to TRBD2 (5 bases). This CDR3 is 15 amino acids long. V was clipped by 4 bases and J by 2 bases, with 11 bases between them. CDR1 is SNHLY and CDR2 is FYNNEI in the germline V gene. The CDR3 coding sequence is TGTGCCAGCAGTGGGACTGCAGTTAACACCGGGGAGCTGTTTTTT. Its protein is CASSGTAVNTGELFF.

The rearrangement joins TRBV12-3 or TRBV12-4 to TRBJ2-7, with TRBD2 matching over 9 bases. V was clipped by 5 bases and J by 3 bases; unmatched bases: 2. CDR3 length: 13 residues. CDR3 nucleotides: TGTGCCAGCAGTGGACTAGCGCTCTACGAGCAGTACTTC. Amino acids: CASSGLALYEQYF.

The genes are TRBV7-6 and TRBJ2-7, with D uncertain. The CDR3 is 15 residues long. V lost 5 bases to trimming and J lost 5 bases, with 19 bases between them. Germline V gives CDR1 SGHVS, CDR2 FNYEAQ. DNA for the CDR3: TGTGCCAGCAGCCCAGGTCCCGACCCTAATGACGAGCAGTACTTC. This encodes CASSPGPDPNDEQYF. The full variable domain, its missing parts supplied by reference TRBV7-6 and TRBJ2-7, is GAGVSQSPRYKVTKRGQDVALRCDPISGHVSLYWYRQALGQGPEFLTYFNYEAQQDKSGLPNDRFSAERPEGSISTLTIQRTEQRDSAMYRCASSPGPDPNDEQYFGPGTRLTVT.

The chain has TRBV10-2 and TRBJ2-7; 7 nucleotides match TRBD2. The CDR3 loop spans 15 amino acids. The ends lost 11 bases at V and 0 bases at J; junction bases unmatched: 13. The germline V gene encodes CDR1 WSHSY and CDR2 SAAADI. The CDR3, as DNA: TGCGCCCGCTGTGGCCGGGGGGTATTCTCCTACGAGCAGTACTTC. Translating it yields CARCGRGVFSYEQYF.

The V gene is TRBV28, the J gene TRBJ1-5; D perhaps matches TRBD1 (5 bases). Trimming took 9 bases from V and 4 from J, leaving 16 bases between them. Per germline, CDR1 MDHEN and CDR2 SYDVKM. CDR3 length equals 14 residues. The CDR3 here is CASNPGRENQPQHF. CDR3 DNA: TGTGCCAGTAACCCGGGACGGGAGAATCAGCCCCAGCATTTT.

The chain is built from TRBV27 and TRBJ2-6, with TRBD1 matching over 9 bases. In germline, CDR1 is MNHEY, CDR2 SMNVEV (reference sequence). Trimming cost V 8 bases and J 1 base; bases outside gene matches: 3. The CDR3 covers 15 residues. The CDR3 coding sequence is TGTGCCAGCCGAGGACAGGGGTCTGGGGCCAACGTCCTGACTTTC. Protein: CASRGQGSGANVLTF.

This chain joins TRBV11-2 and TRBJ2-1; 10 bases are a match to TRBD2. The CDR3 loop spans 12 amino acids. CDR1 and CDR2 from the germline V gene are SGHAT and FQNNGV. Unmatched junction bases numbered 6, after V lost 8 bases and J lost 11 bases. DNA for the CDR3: TGTGCCAGCCTAGCGGGGGAGTTTCAGCAGTTCTTC. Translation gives CASLAGEFQQFF.

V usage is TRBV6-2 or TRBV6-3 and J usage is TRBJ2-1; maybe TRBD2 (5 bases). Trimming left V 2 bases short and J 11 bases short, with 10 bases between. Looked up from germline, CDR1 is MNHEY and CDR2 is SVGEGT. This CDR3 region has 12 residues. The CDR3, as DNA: TGTGCCAGCAGTTACCTTGCCGGGAAGCAGTTCTTC. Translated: CASSYLAGKQFF.

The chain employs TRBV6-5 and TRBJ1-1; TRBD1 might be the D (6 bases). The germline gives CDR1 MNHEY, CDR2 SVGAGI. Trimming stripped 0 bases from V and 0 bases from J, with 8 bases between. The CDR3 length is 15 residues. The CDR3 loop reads CASSYSKGVNTEAFF. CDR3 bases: TGTGCCAGCAGTTACTCGAAGGGGGTGAACACTGAAGCTTTCTTT.

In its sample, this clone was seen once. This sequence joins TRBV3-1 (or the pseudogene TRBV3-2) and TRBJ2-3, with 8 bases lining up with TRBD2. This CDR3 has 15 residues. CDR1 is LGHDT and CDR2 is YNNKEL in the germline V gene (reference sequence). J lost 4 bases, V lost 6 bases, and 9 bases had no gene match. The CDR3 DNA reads TGTGCCAGCAGACTTGGACTAGCCTTCCCAGATACGCAGTATTTT. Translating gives CASRLGLAFPDTQYF.

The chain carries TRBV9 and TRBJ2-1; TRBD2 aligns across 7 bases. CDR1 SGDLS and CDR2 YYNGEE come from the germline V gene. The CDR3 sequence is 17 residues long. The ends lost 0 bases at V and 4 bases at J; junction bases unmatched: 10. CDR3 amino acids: CASSVGGGRVGYNEQFF. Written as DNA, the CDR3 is TGTGCCAGCAGCGTAGGTGGGGGGAGGGTAGGTTACAATGAGCAGTTCTTC.

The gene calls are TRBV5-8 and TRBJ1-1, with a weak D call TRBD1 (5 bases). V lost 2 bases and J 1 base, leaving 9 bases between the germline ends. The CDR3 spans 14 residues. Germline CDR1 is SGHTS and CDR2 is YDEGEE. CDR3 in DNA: TGTGCCAGCAGCTTATTGACAGCGAACACTGAAGCTTTCTTT. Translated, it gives CASSLLTANTEAFF.

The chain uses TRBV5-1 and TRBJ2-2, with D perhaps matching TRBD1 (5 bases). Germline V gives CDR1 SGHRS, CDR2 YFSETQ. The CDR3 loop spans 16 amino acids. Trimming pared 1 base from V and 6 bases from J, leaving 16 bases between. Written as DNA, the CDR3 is TGCGCCAGCAGCTTGTCCCAGGGTTTTCTCGCCGGGGAGCTGTTTTTT. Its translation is CASSLSQGFLAGELFF.

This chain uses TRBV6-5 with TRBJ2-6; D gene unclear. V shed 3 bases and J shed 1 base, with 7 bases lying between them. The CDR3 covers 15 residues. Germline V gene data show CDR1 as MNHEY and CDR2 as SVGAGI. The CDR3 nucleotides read TGTGCCAGCAGTTATCGAGGATCTGGGGCCAACGTCCTGACTTTC. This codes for CASSYRGSGANVLTF.

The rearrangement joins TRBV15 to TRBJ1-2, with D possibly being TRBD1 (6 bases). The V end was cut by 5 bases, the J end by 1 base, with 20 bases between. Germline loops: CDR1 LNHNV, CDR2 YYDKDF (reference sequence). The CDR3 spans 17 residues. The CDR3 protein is CATSGLQTGLINYGYTF. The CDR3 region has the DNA TGTGCCACCAGCGGATTACAGACAGGCCTCATTAACTATGGCTACACCTTC. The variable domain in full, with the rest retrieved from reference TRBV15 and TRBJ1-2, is DAMVIQNPRYQVTQFGKPVTLSCSQTLNHNVMYWYQQKSSQAPKLLFHYYDKDFNNEADTPDNFQSRRPNTSFCFLDIRSPGLGDTAMYLCATSGLQTGLINYGYTFGSGTRLTVV.

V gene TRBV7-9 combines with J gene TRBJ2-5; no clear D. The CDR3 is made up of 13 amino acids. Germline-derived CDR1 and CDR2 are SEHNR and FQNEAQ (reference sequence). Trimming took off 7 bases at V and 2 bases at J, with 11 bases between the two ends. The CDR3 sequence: CASTPPPQETQYF. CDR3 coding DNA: TGTGCCAGCACCCCTCCCCCTCAAGAGACCCAGTACTTC.

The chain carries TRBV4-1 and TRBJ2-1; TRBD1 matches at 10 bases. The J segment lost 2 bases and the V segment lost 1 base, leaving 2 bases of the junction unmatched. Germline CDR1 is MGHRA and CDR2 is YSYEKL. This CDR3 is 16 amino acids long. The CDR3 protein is CASSQGGTGAYNEQFF. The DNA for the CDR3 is TGCGCCAGCAGCCAAGGGGGGACAGGGGCCTACAATGAGCAGTTCTTC.

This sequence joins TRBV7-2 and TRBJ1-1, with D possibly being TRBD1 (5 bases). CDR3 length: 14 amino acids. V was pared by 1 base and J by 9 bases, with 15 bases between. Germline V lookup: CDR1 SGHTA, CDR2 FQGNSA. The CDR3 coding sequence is TGTGCCAGCAGCTTAGAGTATAGTGCAGGGCAAGCTTTCTTT. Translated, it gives CASSLEYSAGQAFF.

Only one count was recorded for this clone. The CDR3 DNA reads as TGCGCCAGCAGCCTATCTCCACTACTAGCGTCCTACAATGAGCAGTTCTTC. Amino acid sequence: CASSLSPLLASYNEQFF. The gene calls are TRBV5-1 and TRBJ2-1, with TRBD2 matching 7 bases. V was pared by 4 bases and J by 1 base, with 11 bases of the junction left unmatched. The CDR3 is made up of 17 amino acids. Germline lookup yields CDR1 SGHRS and CDR2 YFSETQ.

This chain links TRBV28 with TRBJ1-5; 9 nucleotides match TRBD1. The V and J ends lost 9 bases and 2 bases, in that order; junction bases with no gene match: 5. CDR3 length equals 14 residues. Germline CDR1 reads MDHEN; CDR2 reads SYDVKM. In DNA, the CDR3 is TGTGCCAGTGGGGGGGACAGGGGCAATCAGCCCCAGCATTTT. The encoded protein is CASGGDRGNQPQHF.

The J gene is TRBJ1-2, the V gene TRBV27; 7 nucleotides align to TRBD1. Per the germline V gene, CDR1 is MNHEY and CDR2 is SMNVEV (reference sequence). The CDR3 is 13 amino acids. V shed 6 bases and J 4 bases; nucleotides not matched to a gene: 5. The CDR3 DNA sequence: TGTGCCAGCAGCTCCGGGACAGCCTATGGCTACACCTTC. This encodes CASSSGTAYGYTF.

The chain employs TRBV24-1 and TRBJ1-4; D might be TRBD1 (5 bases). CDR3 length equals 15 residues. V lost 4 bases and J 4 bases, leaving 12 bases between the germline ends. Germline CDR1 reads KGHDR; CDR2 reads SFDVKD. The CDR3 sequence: CATSERQGLNEKLFF. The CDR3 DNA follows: TGTGCCACCAGTGAACGCCAGGGCCTTAATGAAAAACTGTTTTTT.

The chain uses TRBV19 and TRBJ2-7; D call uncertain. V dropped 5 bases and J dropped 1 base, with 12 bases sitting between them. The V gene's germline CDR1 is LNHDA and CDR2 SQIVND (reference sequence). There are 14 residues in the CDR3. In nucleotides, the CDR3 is TGTGCCAGTAGTTGGGCTGGGCGTTCCTACGAGCAGTACTTC. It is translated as CASSWAGRSYEQYF.